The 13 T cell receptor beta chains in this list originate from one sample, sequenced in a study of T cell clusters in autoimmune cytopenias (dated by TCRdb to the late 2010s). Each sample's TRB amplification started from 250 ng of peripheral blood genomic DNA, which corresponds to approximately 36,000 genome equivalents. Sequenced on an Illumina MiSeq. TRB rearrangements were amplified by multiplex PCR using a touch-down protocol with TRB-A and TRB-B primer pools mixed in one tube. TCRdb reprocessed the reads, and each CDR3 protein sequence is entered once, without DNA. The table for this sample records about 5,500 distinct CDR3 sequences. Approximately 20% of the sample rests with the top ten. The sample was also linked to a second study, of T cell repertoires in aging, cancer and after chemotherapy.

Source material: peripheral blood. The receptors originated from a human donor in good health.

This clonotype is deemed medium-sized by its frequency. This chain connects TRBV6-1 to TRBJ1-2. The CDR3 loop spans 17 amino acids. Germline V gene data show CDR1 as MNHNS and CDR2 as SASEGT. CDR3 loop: CASRRPPGLDQNYGYTF.

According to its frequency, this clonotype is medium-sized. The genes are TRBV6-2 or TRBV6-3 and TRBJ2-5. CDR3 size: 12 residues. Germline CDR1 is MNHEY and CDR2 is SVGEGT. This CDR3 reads CASSSGWETQYF.

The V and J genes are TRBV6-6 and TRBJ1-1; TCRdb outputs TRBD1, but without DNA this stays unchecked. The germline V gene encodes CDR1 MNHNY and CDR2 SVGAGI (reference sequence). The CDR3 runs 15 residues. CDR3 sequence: CASSYRDRPGAEAFF.

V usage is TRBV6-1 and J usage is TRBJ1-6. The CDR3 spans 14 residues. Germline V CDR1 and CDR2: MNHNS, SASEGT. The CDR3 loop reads CASSGRSYNSPLHF.

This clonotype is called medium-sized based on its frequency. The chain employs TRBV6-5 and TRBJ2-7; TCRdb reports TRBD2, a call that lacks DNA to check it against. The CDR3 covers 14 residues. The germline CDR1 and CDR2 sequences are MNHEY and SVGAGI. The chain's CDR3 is CASSYITSGDEQYF.

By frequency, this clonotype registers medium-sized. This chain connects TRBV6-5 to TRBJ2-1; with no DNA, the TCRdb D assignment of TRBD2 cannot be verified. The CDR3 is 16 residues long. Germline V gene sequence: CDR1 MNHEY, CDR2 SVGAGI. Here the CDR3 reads CASSYSIGRGNNEQFF.

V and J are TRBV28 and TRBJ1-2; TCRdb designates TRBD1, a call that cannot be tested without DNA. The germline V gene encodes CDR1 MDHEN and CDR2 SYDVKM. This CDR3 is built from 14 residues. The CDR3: CASSSPSRGEGYTF.

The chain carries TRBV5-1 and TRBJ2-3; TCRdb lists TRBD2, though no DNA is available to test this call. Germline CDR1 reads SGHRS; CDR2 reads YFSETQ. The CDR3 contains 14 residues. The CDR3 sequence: CASSGTSGTDTQYF. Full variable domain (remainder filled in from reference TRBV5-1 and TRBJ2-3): KAGVTQTPRYLIKTRGQQVTLSCSPISGHRSVSWYQQTPGQGLQFLFEYFSETQRNKGNFPGRFSGRQFSNSRSEMNVSTLELGDSALYLCASSGTSGTDTQYFGPGTRLTVL.

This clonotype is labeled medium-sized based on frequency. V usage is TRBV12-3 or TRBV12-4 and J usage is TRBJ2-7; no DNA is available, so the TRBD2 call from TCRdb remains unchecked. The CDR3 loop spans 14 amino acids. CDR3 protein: CASRRSGSSYEQYF.

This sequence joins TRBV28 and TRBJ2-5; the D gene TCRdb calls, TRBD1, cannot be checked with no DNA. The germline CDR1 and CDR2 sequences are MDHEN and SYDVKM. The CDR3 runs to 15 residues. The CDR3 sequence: CASSLGAGGQETQYF.

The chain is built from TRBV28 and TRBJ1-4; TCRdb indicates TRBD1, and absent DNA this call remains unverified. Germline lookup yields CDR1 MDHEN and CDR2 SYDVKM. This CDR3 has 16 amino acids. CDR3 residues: CASSFFGQQVNEKLFF.

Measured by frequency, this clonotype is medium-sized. CDR3 in amino acids: CASSLGARTDTQYF. The chain is built from TRBV12-3 or TRBV12-4 and TRBJ2-3; TCRdb's D call, TRBD1, is unchecked because there is no DNA. The CDR3 totals 14 residues.

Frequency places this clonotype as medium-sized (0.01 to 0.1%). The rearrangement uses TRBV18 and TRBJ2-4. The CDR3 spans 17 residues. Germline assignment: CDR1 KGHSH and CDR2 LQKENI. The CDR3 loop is CASSPLQDAVAKNIQYF.